This record looks at one T cell receptor beta chain sequence and its context. There are 14 residues in the CDR3. Germline CDR1 is SQVTM and CDR2 is ANQGSEA. Unmatched junction bases numbered 9, after V lost 2 bases and J lost 8 bases. In the original workflow: Using reference gene primer amplification, nucleated cell counts were estimated. Data came from immunoSEQ multiplex PCR; TCRdb stores just in-frame clones and leaves some out. V and J calls and clone size are those listed in that table; D and trimming were worked out from the DNA. This sample carries some 510,000 clones, over 75% of them seen once, and the ten largest clones take 1.5% to 2%. Participants had their cohort set by participant-reported clinical history. This sample was taken from a study of blood T cell repertoires in COVID-19. Looking at the study overall: From the United States, Italy and Spain came samples of acute and convalescent COVID-19. PBMCs, B-cell-depleted T cells, or T cells were the source of the cDNA or gDNA that made up the material.

The chain couples TRBV29-1 to TRBJ2-1; 7 bases map to TRBD1. This receptor was obtained from a woman between 40 and 55 years old who had recovered from COVID-19. The material sequenced was PBMCs or T cells enriched from blood (not recorded which). The CDR3: CSVEKVDRVDEQFF. CDR3 DNA: TGCAGCGTTGAAAAAGTCGACAGGGTTGATGAGCAGTTCTTC.